This entry lists 9 T cell receptor beta chains sequenced from one sample in a study of breast tumors, draining lymph nodes, adjacent tissues. Samples came from axillary lymph nodes draining the breast cancer. TCRdb re-derived calls from the multiplex PCR reads in MiXCR, one entry per CDR3 protein. The data show about 230,000 distinct CDR3 sequences, 32% seen once. Sequenced sample: axillary lymph node tissue. The receptors stem from a female donor with breast cancer. Some clones in this sample may be carry-over from other donors' samples.

This clonotype showed up many times. The chain has TRBV7-9 and TRBJ1-2; 7 bases fit TRBD1. CDR1 and CDR2 from the germline V gene are SEHNR and FQNEAQ (reference sequence). The CDR3 runs to 13 residues. V was pared by 4 bases and J by 4 bases, with 3 bases of the junction left unmatched. Written as DNA, the CDR3 is TGTGCCAGCAGCTGGACAGGCAGCTATGGCTACACCTTC. Amino acids: CASSWTGSYGYTF.

This clonotype has a count of ten or more. This sequence joins TRBV2 and TRBJ2-7; a weak D match, TRBD1 (5 bases). CDR3 length: 14 residues. Germline V lookup: CDR1 SNHLY, CDR2 FYNNEI. Trimming took 4 bases from V and 6 from J, leaving 16 bases between them. The CDR3 region is CASSGFTGISEQYF. CDR3 coding DNA: TGTGCCAGCAGTGGGTTTACAGGAATAAGCGAGCAGTACTTC.

The rearrangement joins TRBV27 to TRBJ2-3, with 7 nucleotides matching TRBD2. Trimming removed 8 bases from V and 0 bases from J; junction bases left unmatched: 8. The CDR3 consists of 15 residues. In germline, CDR1 is MNHEY, CDR2 SMNVEV (reference sequence). DNA for the CDR3: TGTGCCAGCGCACTGGGGAGGGTAAGCACAGATACGCAGTATTTT. Its protein is CASALGRVSTDTQYF.

Many counts were recorded for this clonotype. V usage is TRBV5-1 and J usage is TRBJ2-1; 8 bases align to TRBD2. The CDR3 runs to 14 residues. CDR1 is SGHRS and CDR2 is YFSETQ in the germline V gene. The V and J ends lost 3 bases and 7 bases, in that order; junction bases with no gene match: 6. The CDR3 sequence: CASSSGLGGNEQFF. Written as DNA, the CDR3 is TGCGCCAGCAGCTCGGGACTAGGTGGGAATGAGCAGTTCTTC.

This clonotype was picked up many times. The junction differs from germline at one of its ends, possibly a read error. The chain carries TRBV11-3 and TRBJ2-5; D unclear. Germline loops: CDR1 SGHNT, CDR2 YENEEA. CDR3 length equals 13 residues. The CDR3 spells CASKSGFQATQYF. For the CDR3, the DNA is TGTGCCAGCAAGAGTGGGTTCCAAGCGACCCAGTACTTC.

There are many counts of this clonotype. J is TRBJ2-3 and V is TRBV6-2 or TRBV6-3; 7 positions match TRBD2. Germline lookup yields CDR1 MNHEY and CDR2 SVGEGT. V lost 5 bases to trimming and J lost 2 bases; unmatched junction nucleotides: 10. The CDR3 sequence is 16 residues long. CDR3 sequence reads: CASSTTRREITDTQYF. The CDR3 nucleotides are TGTGCCAGCAGTACCACAAGGCGGGAGATCACAGATACGCAGTATTTT.

This clonotype was observed at least ten times. This rearrangement joins TRBV19 to TRBJ1-6, with TRBD1 as a possible D gene (5 bases). The CDR3 contains 15 residues. Germline-derived CDR1 and CDR2 are LNHDA and SQIVND (reference sequence). The V and J ends lost 3 bases and 5 bases respectively, with 11 bases between them. CDR3 region: CASSIRDPDNSPLHF. The CDR3 DNA follows: TGTGCCAGTAGTATCCGGGACCCTGATAATTCACCCCTCCACTTT.

Concerning this clonotype itself: A much larger clonotype is one base distant, so this may be a read error. The chain recombines TRBV30 with TRBJ1-2; 9 nucleotides line up with TRBD1. Germline CDR1 GTSNPN, CDR2 SVGIG (reference sequence). The CDR3 covers 15 residues. CDR3 DNA: TGTGCCTGGAGAAGCCGGGACAGGGATATGTATGGCTACATCTTC. It is translated as CAWRSRDRDMYGYIF.

A note on this clonotype: A much larger clone differs from this one at a single base, so this may be a read error. V usage is TRBV7-2 and J usage is TRBJ2-7; 7 positions match TRBD1. The CDR3 runs to 15 residues. Germline CDR1 reads SGHTA; CDR2 reads FQGNSA. The DNA of the CDR3 is TGTGCCAGCAGCTTAGCACCCGGGACAGCCTACGAGCAGCACTTC. Its protein product is CASSLAPGTAYEQHF.